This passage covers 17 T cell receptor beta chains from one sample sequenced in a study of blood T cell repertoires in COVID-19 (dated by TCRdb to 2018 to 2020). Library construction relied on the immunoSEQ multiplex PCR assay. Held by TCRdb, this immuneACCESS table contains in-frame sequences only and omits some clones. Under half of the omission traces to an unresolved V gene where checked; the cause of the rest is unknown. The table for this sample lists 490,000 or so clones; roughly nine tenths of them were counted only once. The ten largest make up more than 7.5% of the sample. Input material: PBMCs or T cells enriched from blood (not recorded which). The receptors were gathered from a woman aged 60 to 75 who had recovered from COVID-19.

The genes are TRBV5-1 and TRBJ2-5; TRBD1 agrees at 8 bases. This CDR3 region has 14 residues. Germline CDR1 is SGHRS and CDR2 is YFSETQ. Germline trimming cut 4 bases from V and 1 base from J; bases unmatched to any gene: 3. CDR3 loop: CASSLDRAQETQYF. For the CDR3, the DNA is TGCGCCAGCAGCCTGGACAGGGCCCAAGAGACCCAGTACTTC.

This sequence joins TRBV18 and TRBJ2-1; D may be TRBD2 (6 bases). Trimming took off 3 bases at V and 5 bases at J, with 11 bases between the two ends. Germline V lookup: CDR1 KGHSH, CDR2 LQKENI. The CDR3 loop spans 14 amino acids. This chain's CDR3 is CASSPLGLNNEQFF. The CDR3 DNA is TGTGCCAGCTCACCTTTGGGACTGAACAATGAGCAGTTCTTC.

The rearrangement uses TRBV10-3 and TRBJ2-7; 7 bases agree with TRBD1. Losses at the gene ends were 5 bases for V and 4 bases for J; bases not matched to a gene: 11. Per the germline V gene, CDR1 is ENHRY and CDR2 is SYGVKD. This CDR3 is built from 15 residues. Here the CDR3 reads CAISQGDSRSYEQYV. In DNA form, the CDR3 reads TGTGCCATCAGTCAAGGGGACAGTCGATCGTACGAGCAGTACGTC.

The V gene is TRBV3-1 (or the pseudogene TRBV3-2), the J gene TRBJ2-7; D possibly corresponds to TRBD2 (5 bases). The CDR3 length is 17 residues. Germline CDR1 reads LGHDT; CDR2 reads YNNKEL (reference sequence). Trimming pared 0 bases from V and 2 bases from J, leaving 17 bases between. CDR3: CASSQEEGLKIPYEQYF. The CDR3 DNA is TGTGCCAGCAGCCAAGAGGAAGGACTCAAGATACCCTACGAGCAGTACTTC.

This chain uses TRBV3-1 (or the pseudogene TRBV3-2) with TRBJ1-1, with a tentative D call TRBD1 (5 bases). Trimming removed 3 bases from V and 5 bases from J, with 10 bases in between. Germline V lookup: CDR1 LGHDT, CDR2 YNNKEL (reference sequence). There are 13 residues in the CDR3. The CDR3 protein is CASSHKDSTEAFF. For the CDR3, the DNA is TGTGCCAGCAGCCACAAAGACAGTACTGAAGCTTTCTTT.

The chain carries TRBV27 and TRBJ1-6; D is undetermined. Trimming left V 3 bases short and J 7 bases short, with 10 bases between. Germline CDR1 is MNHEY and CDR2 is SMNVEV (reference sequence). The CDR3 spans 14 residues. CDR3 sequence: CASSFGPGNSPLHF. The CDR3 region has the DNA TGTGCCAGCAGTTTTGGCCCGGGGAATTCACCCCTCCACTTT.

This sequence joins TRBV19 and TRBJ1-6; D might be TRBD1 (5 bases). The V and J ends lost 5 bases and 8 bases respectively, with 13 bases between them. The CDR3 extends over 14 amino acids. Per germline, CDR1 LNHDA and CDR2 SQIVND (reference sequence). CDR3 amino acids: CASSRGTSDSPLHF. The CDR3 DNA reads TGTGCCAGTAGTCGGGGGACTTCGGATTCACCCCTCCACTTT.

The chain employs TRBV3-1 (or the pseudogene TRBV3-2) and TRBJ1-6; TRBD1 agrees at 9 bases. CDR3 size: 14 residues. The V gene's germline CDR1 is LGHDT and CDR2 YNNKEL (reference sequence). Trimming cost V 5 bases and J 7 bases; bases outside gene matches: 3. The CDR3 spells CASSSGTGNSPLHF. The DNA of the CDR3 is TGTGCCAGCAGCTCCGGGACAGGGAATTCACCCCTCCACTTT.

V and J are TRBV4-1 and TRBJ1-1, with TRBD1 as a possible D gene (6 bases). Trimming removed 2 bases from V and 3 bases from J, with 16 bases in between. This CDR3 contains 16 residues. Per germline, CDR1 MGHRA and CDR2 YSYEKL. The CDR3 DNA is TGCGCCAGCAGCCAATCGAGGGCGACAGGATACACTGAAGCTTTCTTT. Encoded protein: CASSQSRATGYTEAFF.

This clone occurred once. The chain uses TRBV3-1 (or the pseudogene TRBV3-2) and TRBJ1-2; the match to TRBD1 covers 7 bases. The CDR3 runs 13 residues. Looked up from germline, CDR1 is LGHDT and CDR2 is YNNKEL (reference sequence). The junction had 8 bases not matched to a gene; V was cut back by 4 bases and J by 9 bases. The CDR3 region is CASSPDRVASYTF. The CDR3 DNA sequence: TGTGCCAGCAGCCCCGACAGGGTTGCAAGCTACACCTTC.

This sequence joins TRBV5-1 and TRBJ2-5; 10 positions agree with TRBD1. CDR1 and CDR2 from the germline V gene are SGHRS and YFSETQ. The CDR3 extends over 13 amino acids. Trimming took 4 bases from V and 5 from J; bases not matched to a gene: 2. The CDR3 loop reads CASSMGQGETQYF. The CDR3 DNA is TGCGCCAGCAGCATGGGACAGGGGGAGACCCAGTACTTC.

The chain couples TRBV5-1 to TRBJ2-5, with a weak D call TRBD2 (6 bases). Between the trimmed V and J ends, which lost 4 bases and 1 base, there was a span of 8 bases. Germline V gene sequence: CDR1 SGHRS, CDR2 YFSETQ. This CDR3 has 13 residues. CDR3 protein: CASSGGTQETQYF. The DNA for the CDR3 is TGCGCCAGCAGCGGGGGGACCCAAGAGACCCAGTACTTC.

The chain's CDR3 is CASSLVPAGAQETQYF. DNA for the CDR3: TGTGCCAGCAGCTTAGTGCCAGCGGGGGCCCAAGAGACCCAGTACTTC. The chain couples TRBV11-2 to TRBJ2-5; 8 bases map to TRBD2. The CDR3 is 16 residues long. Unmatched junction bases numbered 5, after V lost 1 base and J lost 1 base. Germline V gene lookup returns CDR1 SGHAT and CDR2 FQNNGV.

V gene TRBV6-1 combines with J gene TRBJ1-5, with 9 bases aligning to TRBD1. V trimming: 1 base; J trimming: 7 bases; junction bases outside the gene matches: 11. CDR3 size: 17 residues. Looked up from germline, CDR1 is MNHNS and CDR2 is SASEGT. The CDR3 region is CASSEEPPDRGRQPQHF. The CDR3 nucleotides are TGTGCCAGCAGTGAAGAACCGCCGGACAGGGGAAGACAGCCCCAGCATTTT.

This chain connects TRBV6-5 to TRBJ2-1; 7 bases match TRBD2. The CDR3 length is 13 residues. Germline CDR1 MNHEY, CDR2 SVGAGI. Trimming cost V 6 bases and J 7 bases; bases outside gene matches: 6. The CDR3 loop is CASSLGRLNEQFF. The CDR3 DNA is TGTGCCAGCAGCCTCGGGAGGTTAAATGAGCAGTTCTTC.

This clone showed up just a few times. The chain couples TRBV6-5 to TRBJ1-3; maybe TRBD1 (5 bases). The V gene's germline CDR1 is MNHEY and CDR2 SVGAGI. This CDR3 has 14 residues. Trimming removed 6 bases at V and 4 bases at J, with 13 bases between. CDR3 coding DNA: TGTGCCAGCAGCCCCAGGGTTTCAGGAAACACCATATATTTT. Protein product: CASSPRVSGNTIYF.

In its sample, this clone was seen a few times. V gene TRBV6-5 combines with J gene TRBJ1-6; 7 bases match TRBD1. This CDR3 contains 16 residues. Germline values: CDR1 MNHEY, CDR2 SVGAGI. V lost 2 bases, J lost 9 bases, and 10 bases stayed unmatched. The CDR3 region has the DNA TGTGCCAGCAGTTACAGAATTCACAGGGGAAGTTCACCCCTCCACTTT. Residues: CASSYRIHRGSSPLHF.